This entry is about one T cell receptor beta chain. This record comes from a study of CD8 T cells in Susac syndrome. Trimming cost V 1 base and J 2 bases, with 19 bases left between them. Germline CDR1 reads SGHDN; CDR2 reads FVKESK. The CDR3 consists of 18 residues. The RNA input was about 0.5 to 1 ug, and it was reverse transcribed with random hexamers. TCRdb recomputed calls from the immunoSEQ multiplex PCR reads with MiXCR, one row per CDR3 protein. The sample shows about 120,000 distinct CDR3 sequences, roughly 91% of them seen only once. What was sequenced was CD4+ T cells from PBMCs. This chain connects TRBV14 to TRBJ2-3; tentative D call: TRBD2 (7 bases). This clonotype originated in a human donor in good health. The CDR3 is CASSQGFSSGGSTDTQYF. In nucleotides, the CDR3 is TGTGCCAGCAGCCAAGGGTTTTCATCGGGGGGCTCCACAGATACGCAGTATTTT.